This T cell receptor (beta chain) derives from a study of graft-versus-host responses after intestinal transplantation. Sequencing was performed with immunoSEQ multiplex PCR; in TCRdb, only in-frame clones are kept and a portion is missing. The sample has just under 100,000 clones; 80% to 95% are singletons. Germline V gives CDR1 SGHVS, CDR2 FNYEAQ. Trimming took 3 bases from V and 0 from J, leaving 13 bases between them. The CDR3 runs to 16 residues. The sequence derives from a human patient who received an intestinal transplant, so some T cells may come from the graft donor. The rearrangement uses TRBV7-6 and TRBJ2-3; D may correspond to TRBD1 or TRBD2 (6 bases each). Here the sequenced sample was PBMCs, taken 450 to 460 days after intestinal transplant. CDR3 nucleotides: TGTGCCAGCAGCTTCGGAGGGGGGATTAGCACAGATACGCAGTATTTT. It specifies CASSFGGGISTDTQYF.